These 29 T cell receptor beta chains were sequenced from one sample in a study of neoadjuvant nivolumab and ipilimumab in lung cancer. TCRdb's copy holds only in-frame clones and misses some; the assay was immunoSEQ multiplex PCR. The sample contains about 38,000 clones, roughly nine tenths of which appear only once. The specimen comprised peripheral blood, sampled before neoadjuvant nivolumab, alone or with ipilimumab. Receptor source: an adult with non-small cell lung cancer.

The chain is built from TRBV5-1 and TRBJ2-7; 10 bases align to TRBD2. CDR3 size: 15 residues. Germline V gene lookup returns CDR1 SGHRS and CDR2 YFSETQ. V gave up 2 bases and J gave up 3 bases; unmatched junction bases: 5. In DNA, the CDR3 is TGCGCCAGCAGCTTCCAACTAGCGGGGAACTACGAGCAGTACTTC. Translation: CASSFQLAGNYEQYF. Based on the CDR3 plus reference TRBV5-1 and TRBJ2-7, the full variable domain is KAGVTQTPRYLIKTRGQQVTLSCSPISGHRSVSWYQQTPGQGLQFLFEYFSETQRNKGNFPGRFSGRQFSNSRSEMNVSTLELGDSALYLCASSFQLAGNYEQYFGPGTRLTVT.

This clone is medium-sized. The J gene is TRBJ2-1, the V gene TRBV6-4; 9 nucleotides match TRBD2. Trimming at V came to 3 bases and at J to 8 bases, leaving 11 bases not matched to a gene. Germline CDR1 reads MRHNA; CDR2 reads SNTAGT. The CDR3 extends over 16 amino acids. The CDR3 bases are TGTGCCAGCAGTGATGAGCCGGGACTAGCCACTCATGAGCAGTTCTTC. Protein: CASSDEPGLATHEQFF.

There are a few counts of this clone. The V gene is TRBV6-1, the J gene TRBJ1-5; maybe TRBD1 (5 bases). CDR1 is MNHNS, CDR2 SASEGT, per germline. With 0 bases removed from V and 3 bases from J, the gap between germline ends came to 6 bases. The CDR3 runs to 14 residues. The CDR3, as DNA: TGTGCCAGCAGTGAAGCGACAGCCAATCAGCCCCAGCATTTT. Translated: CASSEATANQPQHF.

The genes are TRBV18 and TRBJ2-5, with D uncertain. CDR3 length: 13 residues. V was shortened by 5 bases and J by 2 bases, with 9 bases between the two germline ends. CDR1 KGHSH and CDR2 LQKENI come from the germline V gene. The CDR3 bases are TGTGCCAGCTCATTCCAGACGCAAGAGACCCAGTACTTC. Its protein product is CASSFQTQETQYF.

J is TRBJ2-7 and V is TRBV5-1, with 15 bases aligning to TRBD2. The V gene's germline CDR1 is SGHRS and CDR2 YFSETQ. The CDR3 contains 16 residues. Unmatched junction bases numbered 8, after V lost 4 bases and J lost 6 bases. The CDR3 region is CASSALLGLAGGEQYF. The CDR3 DNA reads TGCGCCAGCAGCGCCCTCTTGGGACTAGCGGGAGGCGAGCAGTACTTC.

This chain uses TRBV7-3 with TRBJ2-7, with 10 bases lining up with TRBD2. The V and J ends lost 4 bases and 2 bases, in that order; junction bases with no gene match: 14. Looked up from germline, CDR1 is SGHTA and CDR2 is FQGTGA. This CDR3 comprises 18 residues. The DNA for the CDR3 is TGTGCCAGCAGCTCACTAGATATGTTAGCGGGAGGCCCCTACGAGCAGTACTTC. Its translation is CASSSLDMLAGGPYEQYF.

The chain has TRBV9 and TRBJ2-7; D not certain. Trimming took 6 bases from V and 13 from J, leaving 14 bases between them. The length of the CDR3 is 10 residues. Germline CDR1 is SGDLS and CDR2 is YYNGEE. The CDR3 DNA sequence: TGTGCCAGCATAGAACTCTTAACTTACTTC. Translation: CASIELLTYF.

V is TRBV4-1 and J is TRBJ2-7; D might be TRBD1 (6 bases). The V end lost 0 bases, the J end lost 0 bases, and 12 bases lay between the germline ends. Germline-derived CDR1 and CDR2 are MGHRA and YSYEKL. This CDR3 comprises 16 residues. CDR3 loop: CASSQDPGQSSYEQYF. Here the CDR3 DNA reads TGCGCCAGCAGCCAAGACCCCGGACAGAGCTCCTACGAGCAGTACTTC.

The rearrangement joins TRBV28 to TRBJ2-2; the D is unclear. Trimming shortened V by 3 bases and J by 0 bases, and 5 bases separated the two germline ends. Germline loops: CDR1 MDHEN, CDR2 SYDVKM. The CDR3 has 14 amino acids. CDR3 sequence: CASSFRTNTGELFF. In DNA, the CDR3 is TGTGCCAGCAGTTTCCGAACGAACACCGGGGAGCTGTTTTTT.

This chain uses TRBV5-1 with TRBJ2-5; either TRBD1 or TRBD2 may supply D (6 bases each). The CDR3 is 12 residues long. The ends were cut back, 5 bases at V and 6 bases at J, with 11 bases in the middle. Germline assignment: CDR1 SGHRS and CDR2 YFSETQ. CDR3 coding DNA: TGCGCCAGCAGAGGAGGGGGAAAGACCCAGTACTTC. Translated: CASRGGGKTQYF. The variable domain in full, with the rest retrieved from reference TRBV5-1 and TRBJ2-5, is KAGVTQTPRYLIKTRGQQVTLSCSPISGHRSVSWYQQTPGQGLQFLFEYFSETQRNKGNFPGRFSGRQFSNSRSEMNVSTLELGDSALYLCASRGGGKTQYFGPGTRLLVL.

V is TRBV27 and J is TRBJ2-3; D is uncertain. The CDR3 contains 16 residues. Looked up from germline, CDR1 is MNHEY and CDR2 is SMNVEV (reference sequence). V was cut by 8 bases and J by 0 bases, with 18 bases left in between. Here the CDR3 reads CASLRTSRVSTDTQYF. The CDR3 bases are TGTGCCAGCCTTCGCACGTCAAGGGTTAGCACAGATACGCAGTATTTT.

This chain links TRBV6-1 with TRBJ1-1; D call uncertain. Germline lookup yields CDR1 MNHNS and CDR2 SASEGT. The ends were cut back, 2 bases at V and 0 bases at J, with 7 bases in the middle. The CDR3 length is 14 residues. The CDR3 coding sequence is TGTGCCAGCAGTGAACCTTCTATGAACACTGAAGCTTTCTTT. Translating gives CASSEPSMNTEAFF.

This clone was seen a single time. V usage is TRBV7-2 and J usage is TRBJ2-1, with TRBD1 identical over 9 bases. Per the germline V gene, CDR1 is SGHTA and CDR2 is FQGNSA. V shed 5 bases, J shed 6 bases, and the junction held 5 bases outside the gene matches. CDR3 length: 14 residues. CDR3: CASSPGQGFNEQFF. The CDR3 nucleotides are TGTGCCAGCAGCCCGGGACAGGGATTCAATGAGCAGTTCTTC.

This clone came up once. J is TRBJ1-1 and V is TRBV4-2, with D uncertain. Trimming stripped 2 bases from V and 1 base from J, with 8 bases between. Per germline, CDR1 LGHNA and CDR2 YNFKEQ. The CDR3 consists of 14 residues. CDR3 sequence (DNA): TGTGCCAGCAGCCAACAAGCAGGGAACACTGAAGCTTTCTTT. Protein: CASSQQAGNTEAFF.

This sequence joins TRBV5-4 and TRBJ2-7, with TRBD1 identical over 7 bases. The V segment lost 3 bases and the J segment 6 bases; nucleotides outside the gene matches: 9. CDR1 and CDR2 (germline): SGHNT, YYREEE (reference sequence). The length of the CDR3 is 14 residues. CDR3 DNA: TGTGCCAGCAGCTATGGACAGGCGAAGGGCGAGCAGTACTTC. This codes for CASSYGQAKGEQYF. The whole variable domain, remainder taken from reference TRBV5-4 and TRBJ2-7, is ETGVTQSPTHLIKTRGQQVTLRCSSQSGHNTVSWYQQALGQGPQFIFQYYREEENGRGNFPPRFSGLQFPNYSSELNVNALELDDSALYLCASSYGQAKGEQYFGPGTRLTVT.

The chain joins TRBV5-4 to TRBJ2-7, with 10 nucleotides matching TRBD2. CDR3 length: 16 residues. V was pared by 3 bases and J by 6 bases, with 12 bases of the junction left unmatched. Germline V gene sequence: CDR1 SGHNT, CDR2 YYREEE (reference sequence). This CDR3 reads CASSSPAGGGLGEQYF. CDR3 in DNA: TGTGCCAGCAGCTCCCCAGCGGGAGGGGGTTTAGGCGAGCAGTACTTC.

V gene TRBV19 combines with J gene TRBJ2-3; 9 nucleotides match TRBD2. Germline trimming cut 7 bases from V and 4 bases from J; bases unmatched to any gene: 3. The germline CDR1 and CDR2 sequences are LNHDA and SQIVND (reference sequence). There are 13 residues in the CDR3. CDR3 nucleotides: TGTGCCAGTATTGGCGGGAGGGCAGATACGCAGTATTTT. It specifies CASIGGRADTQYF.

The table lists this clone with a count of one. This CDR3 is also generated by other DNA sequences in the sample. V and J are TRBV7-9 and TRBJ2-5; D is unresolved. V lost 3 bases, J lost 4 bases, and 3 bases lay in between. The CDR3 extends over 11 amino acids. CDR1 and CDR2 (germline): SEHNR, FQNEAQ (reference sequence). The CDR3 spells CASSFRETQYF. DNA for the CDR3: TGTGCCAGCAGCTTTAGAGAGACCCAGTACTTC.

V and J are TRBV7-2 and TRBJ2-7, with 12 bases identical to TRBD2. The CDR3 contains 16 residues. V trimming: 4 bases; J trimming: 0 bases; junction bases outside the gene matches: 4. The germline gives CDR1 SGHTA, CDR2 FQGNSA. For the CDR3, the DNA is TGTGCCAGCAGCTGGACTAGCGGGAAAGTCTCCTACGAGCAGTACTTC. Translation: CASSWTSGKVSYEQYF.

This chain uses TRBV7-2 with TRBJ2-3; D call uncertain. Germline V gene data show CDR1 as SGHTA and CDR2 as FQGNSA. The ends were cut back, 4 bases at V and 1 base at J, with 6 bases in the middle. This CDR3 has 13 residues. CDR3 residues: CASSSTGTDTQYF. Written as DNA, the CDR3 is TGTGCCAGCAGCTCGACTGGCACAGATACGCAGTATTTT. Variable domain in full (rest from reference TRBV7-2 and TRBJ2-3): GAGVSQSPSNKVTEKGKDVELRCDPISGHTALYWYRQSLGQGLEFLIYFQGNSAPDKSGLPSDRFSAERTGGSVSTLTIQRTQQEDSAVYLCASSSTGTDTQYFGPGTRLTVL.

The chain has TRBV6-1 and TRBJ1-1, with D unclear. CDR1 MNHNS and CDR2 SASEGT come from the germline V gene. The CDR3 consists of 13 residues. V lost 4 bases, J lost 7 bases, and 13 bases lay in between. The CDR3 sequence is CASSVEIEIEAFF. CDR3 nucleotides: TGTGCCAGCAGTGTGGAAATTGAGATTGAAGCTTTCTTT.

The rearrangement joins TRBV6-1 to TRBJ2-1; D is unclear. The V end was cut by 2 bases, the J end by 5 bases, with 13 bases between. The CDR3 is 15 residues long. CDR1 and CDR2 from the germline V gene are MNHNS and SASEGT. CDR3: CASSESPRQDNEQFF. The CDR3 DNA sequence: TGTGCCAGCAGTGAATCCCCACGCCAGGACAATGAGCAGTTCTTC.

V usage is TRBV5-8 and J usage is TRBJ1-5, with unresolved D. The CDR3 consists of 14 residues. From germline, CDR1 is SGHTS and CDR2 YDEGEE. The V end lost 5 bases, the J end lost 3 bases, and 12 bases lay between the germline ends. CDR3 sequence: CASSQRDFNQPQHF. The CDR3 DNA reads as TGTGCCAGCAGTCAAAGGGATTTCAATCAGCCCCAGCATTTT.

CDR3 loop: CASSLEAGRQFF. CDR3 DNA sequence: TGTGCCAGCAGCTTAGAAGCGGGACGGCAGTTCTTC. The V gene is TRBV7-3, the J gene TRBJ2-1; 7 nucleotides align to TRBD2. Germline lookup yields CDR1 SGHTA and CDR2 FQGTGA. J lost 12 bases, V lost 2 bases, and 4 bases had no gene match. This CDR3 spans 12 amino acids.

The CDR3 loop reads CASSGGQGETQYF. The CDR3 bases are TGTGCCAGCAGCGGAGGACAGGGCGAGACCCAGTACTTC. This chain uses TRBV5-8 with TRBJ2-5; 8 bases line up with TRBD1. CDR1 is SGHTS, CDR2 YDEGEE, per germline. The CDR3 loop spans 13 amino acids. Unmatched junction bases numbered 4, after V lost 4 bases and J lost 5 bases. Filled out from reference TRBV5-8 and TRBJ2-5, the complete variable domain reads EAGVTQSPTHLIKTRGQQATLRCSPISGHTSVYWYQQALGLGLQFLLWYDEGEERNRGNFPPRFSGRQFPNYSSELNVNALELEDSALYLCASSGGQGETQYFGPGTRLLVL.

The chain has TRBV28 and TRBJ2-7; D assignment may be TRBD1 or TRBD2 (5 bases each). The V gene lost 5 bases and the J gene lost 3 bases, with 14 bases spanning the gap. Germline V CDR1 and CDR2: MDHEN, SYDVKM. The CDR3 spans 14 residues. The CDR3 DNA sequence: TGTGCCAGCAGTCCCCCCGGGACCCGCTACGAGCAGTACTTC. Protein product: CASSPPGTRYEQYF.

This chain joins TRBV13 and TRBJ2-4, with D perhaps matching TRBD1 or TRBD2 (5 bases each). In germline, CDR1 is PRHDT, CDR2 FYEKMQ (reference sequence). Trimming removed 3 bases at V and 2 bases at J, with 8 bases between. The CDR3 consists of 14 residues. CDR3 DNA sequence: TGTGCCAGCAGCTTGGGGGATCCCAAAAACATTCAGTACTTC. Translating it yields CASSLGDPKNIQYF.

The chain carries TRBV11-2 and TRBJ1-5, with a possible D match to TRBD1 (5 bases). The CDR3 is 13 amino acids. V dropped 1 base and J dropped 7 bases, with 8 bases sitting between them. Germline V gene sequence: CDR1 SGHAT, CDR2 FQNNGV. CDR3 nucleotides: TGTGCCAGCAGCTTAGTTTGGGACCAGCCCCAGCATTTT. This gives the protein CASSLVWDQPQHF.

The gene calls are TRBV6-6 and TRBJ2-7; 8 nucleotides match TRBD2. This CDR3 has 15 residues. V shed 6 bases, J shed 1 base, and the junction held 8 bases outside the gene matches. The V gene's germline CDR1 is MNHNY and CDR2 SVGAGI (reference sequence). The CDR3 region is CASSPDSGGSYEQYF. Written as DNA, the CDR3 is TGTGCCAGCAGCCCGGACTCGGGGGGGTCCTACGAGCAGTACTTC.